The clone carrying this T cell receptor (beta chain) appeared a few times. After removal of 4 bases from V and 6 bases from J, the junction contained 9 bases not matched to a gene. The CDR3 loop spans 14 amino acids. Germline-derived CDR1 and CDR2 are SQVTM and ANQGSEA. The data originate from a study of blood T cell repertoires in COVID-19. Background on the study: The United States, Italy and Spain were the sources of the acute and convalescent COVID-19 samples.

In the original analysis: The assay estimated nucleated cells by amplifying reference gene primers. The method was immunoSEQ multiplex PCR; TCRdb's version includes in-frame clones alone and lacks a portion of them. That table furnishes V, J and clone size, whereas the DNA furnished D and trimming. The sample consists of under 250,000 clones, 70% to 90% of them appearing once. The sequence derives from a young man with active or convalescent COVID-19. The sample was peripheral blood. The chain carries TRBV29-1 and TRBJ1-1, with 9 bases lining up with TRBD1. The CDR3 bases are TGCAGCGTTGTACGCCGACAGGGGGGCTCTGAAGCTTTCTTT. As protein: CSVVRRQGGSEAFF. Together with reference TRBV29-1 and TRBJ1-1, the CDR3 gives the full variable domain: SAVISQKPSRDICQRGTSLTIQCQVDSQVTMMFWYRQQPGQSLTLIATANQGSEATYESGFVIDKFPISRPNLTFSTLTVSNMSPEDSSIYLCSVVRRQGGSEAFFGQGTRLTVV.